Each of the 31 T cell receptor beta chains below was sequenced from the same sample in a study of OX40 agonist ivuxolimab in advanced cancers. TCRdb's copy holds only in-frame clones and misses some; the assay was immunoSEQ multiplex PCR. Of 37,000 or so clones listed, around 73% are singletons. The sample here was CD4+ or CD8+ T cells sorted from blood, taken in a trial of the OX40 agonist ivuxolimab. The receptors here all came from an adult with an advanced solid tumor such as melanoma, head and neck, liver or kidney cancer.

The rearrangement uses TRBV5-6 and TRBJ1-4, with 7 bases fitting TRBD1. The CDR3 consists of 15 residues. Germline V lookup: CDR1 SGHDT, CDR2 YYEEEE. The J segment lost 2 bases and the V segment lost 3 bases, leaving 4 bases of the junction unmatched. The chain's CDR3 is CASSSTGQTNEKLFF. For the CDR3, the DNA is TGTGCCAGCAGCTCAACGGGACAGACTAATGAAAAACTGTTTTTT.

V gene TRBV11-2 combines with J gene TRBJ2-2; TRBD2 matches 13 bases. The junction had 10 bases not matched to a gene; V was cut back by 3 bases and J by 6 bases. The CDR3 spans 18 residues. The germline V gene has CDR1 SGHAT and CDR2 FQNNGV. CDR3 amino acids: CASSFNSGLAGRAGELFF. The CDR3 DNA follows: TGTGCCAGCAGCTTTAACTCGGGACTAGCGGGGCGGGCCGGGGAGCTGTTTTTT.

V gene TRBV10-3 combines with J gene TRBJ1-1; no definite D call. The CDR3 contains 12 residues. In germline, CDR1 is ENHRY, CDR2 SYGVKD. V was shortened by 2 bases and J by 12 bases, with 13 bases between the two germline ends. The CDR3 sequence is CAISEVGLRTFF. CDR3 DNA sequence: TGTGCCATCAGTGAGGTTGGGCTTAGAACTTTCTTT.

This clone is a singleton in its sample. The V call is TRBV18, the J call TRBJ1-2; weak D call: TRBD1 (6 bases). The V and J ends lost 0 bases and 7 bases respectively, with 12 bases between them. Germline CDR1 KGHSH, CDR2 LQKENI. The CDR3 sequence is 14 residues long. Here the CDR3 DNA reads TGTGCCAGCTCACCACCCGACAGGAAAGGTGGCTACACCTTC. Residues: CASSPPDRKGGYTF.

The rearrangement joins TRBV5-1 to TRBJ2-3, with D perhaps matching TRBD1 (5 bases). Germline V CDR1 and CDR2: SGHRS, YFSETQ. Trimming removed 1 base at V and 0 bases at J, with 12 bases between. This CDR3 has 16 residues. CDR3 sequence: CASSLSLTGSTDTQYF. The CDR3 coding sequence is TGCGCCAGCAGCTTGAGTTTAACAGGAAGCACAGATACGCAGTATTTT.

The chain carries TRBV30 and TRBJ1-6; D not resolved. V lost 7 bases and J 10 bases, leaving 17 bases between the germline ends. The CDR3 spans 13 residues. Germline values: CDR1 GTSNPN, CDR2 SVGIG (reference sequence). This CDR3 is CASRPGSGSPLHF. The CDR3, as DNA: TGTGCCTCCCGCCCGGGGTCGGGGTCACCCCTCCACTTT. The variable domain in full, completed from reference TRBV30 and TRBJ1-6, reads SQTIHQWPATLVQPVGSPLSLECTVEGTSNPNLYWYRQAAGRGLQLLFYSVGIGQISSEVPQNLSASRPQDRQFILSSKKLLLSDSGFYLCASRPGSGSPLHFGNGTRLTVT.

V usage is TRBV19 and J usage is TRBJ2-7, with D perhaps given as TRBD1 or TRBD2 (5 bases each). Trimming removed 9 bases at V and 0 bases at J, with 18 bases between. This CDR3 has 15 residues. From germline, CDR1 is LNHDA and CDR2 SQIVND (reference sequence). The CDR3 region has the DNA TGTGCCAGAGACAGCCAACAGGAGGACTCCTACGAGCAGTACTTC. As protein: CARDSQQEDSYEQYF.

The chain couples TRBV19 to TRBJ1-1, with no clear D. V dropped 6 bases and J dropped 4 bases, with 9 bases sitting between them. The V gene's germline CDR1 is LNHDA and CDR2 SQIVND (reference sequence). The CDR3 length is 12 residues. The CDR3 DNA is TGTGCCAGTAGAGAGGGCGGCACTGAAGCTTTCTTT. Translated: CASREGGTEAFF.

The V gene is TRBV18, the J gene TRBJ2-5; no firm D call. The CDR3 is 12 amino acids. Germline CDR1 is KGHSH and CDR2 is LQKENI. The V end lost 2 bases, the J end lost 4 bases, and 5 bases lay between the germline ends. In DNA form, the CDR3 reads TGTGCCAGCTCACCAGTCGGAGAGACCCAGTACTTC. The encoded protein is CASSPVGETQYF.

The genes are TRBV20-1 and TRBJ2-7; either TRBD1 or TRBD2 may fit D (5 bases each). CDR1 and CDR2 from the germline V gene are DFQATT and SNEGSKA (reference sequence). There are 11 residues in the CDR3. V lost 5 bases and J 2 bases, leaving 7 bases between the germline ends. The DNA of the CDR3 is TGCAGTGCTGAGGGGCCCTACGAGCAGTACTTC. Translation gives CSAEGPYEQYF.

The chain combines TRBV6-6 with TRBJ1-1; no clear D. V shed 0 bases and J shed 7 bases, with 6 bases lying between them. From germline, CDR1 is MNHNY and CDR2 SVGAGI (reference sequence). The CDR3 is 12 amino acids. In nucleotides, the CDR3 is TGTGCCAGCAGTTACTCAAGGGATGAAGCTTTCTTT. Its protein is CASSYSRDEAFF.

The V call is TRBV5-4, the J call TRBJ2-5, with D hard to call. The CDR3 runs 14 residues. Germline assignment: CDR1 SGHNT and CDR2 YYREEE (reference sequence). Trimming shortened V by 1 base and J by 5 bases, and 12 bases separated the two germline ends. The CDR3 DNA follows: TGTGCCAGCAGCTTGTCTGGGGATTCGGAGACCCAGTACTTC. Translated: CASSLSGDSETQYF.

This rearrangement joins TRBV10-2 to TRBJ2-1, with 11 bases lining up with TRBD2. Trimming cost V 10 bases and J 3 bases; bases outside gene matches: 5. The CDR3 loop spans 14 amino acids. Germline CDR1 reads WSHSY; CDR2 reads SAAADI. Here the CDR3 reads CAIGTSGIYNEQFF. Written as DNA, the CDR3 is TGCGCCATCGGGACTAGCGGCATCTACAATGAGCAGTTCTTC.

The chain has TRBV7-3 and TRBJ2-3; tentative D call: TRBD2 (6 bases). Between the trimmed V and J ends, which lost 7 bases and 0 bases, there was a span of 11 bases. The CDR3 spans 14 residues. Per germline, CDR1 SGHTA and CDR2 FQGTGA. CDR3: CASKAGSSTDTQYF. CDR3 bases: TGTGCCAGCAAGGCCGGGAGTAGCACAGATACGCAGTATTTT. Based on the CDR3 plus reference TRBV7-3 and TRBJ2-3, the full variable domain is GAGVSQTPSNKVTEKGKYVELRCDPISGHTALYWYRQSLGQGPEFLIYFQGTGAADDSGLPNDRFFAVRPEGSVSTLKIQRTERGDSAVYLCASKAGSSTDTQYFGPGTRLTVL.

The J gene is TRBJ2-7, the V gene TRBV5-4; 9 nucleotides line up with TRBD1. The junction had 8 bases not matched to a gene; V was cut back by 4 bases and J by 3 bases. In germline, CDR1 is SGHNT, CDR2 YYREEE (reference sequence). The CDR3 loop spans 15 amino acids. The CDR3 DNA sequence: TGTGCCAGCAGCGTGGCCGGGACAGGGAACTACGAGCAGTACTTC. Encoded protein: CASSVAGTGNYEQYF.

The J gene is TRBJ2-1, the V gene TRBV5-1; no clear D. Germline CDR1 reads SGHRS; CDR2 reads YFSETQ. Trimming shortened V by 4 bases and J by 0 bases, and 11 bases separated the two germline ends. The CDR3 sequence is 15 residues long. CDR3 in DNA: TGCGCCAGCAGCCCGACGGATTTCTCCTACAATGAGCAGTTCTTC. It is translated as CASSPTDFSYNEQFF.

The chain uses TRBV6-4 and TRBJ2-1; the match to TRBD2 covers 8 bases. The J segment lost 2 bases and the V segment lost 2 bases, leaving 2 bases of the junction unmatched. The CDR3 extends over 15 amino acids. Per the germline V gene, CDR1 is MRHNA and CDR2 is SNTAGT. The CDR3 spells CASSDAGGPYNEQFF. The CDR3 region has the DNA TGTGCCAGCAGTGACGCGGGGGGCCCCTACAATGAGCAGTTCTTC.

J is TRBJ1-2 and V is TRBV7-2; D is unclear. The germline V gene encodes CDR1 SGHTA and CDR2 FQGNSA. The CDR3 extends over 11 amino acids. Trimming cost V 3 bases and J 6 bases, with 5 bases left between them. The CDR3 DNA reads TGTGCCAGCAGCTTTTTACATGGCTACACCTTC. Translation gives CASSFLHGYTF.

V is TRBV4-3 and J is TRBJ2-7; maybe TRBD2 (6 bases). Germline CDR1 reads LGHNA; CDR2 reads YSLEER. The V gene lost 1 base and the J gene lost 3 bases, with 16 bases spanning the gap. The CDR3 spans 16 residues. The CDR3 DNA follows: TGCGCCAGCAGCCAAGCCCGGGGGAGTCCCTACTACGAGCAGTACTTC. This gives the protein CASSQARGSPYYEQYF.

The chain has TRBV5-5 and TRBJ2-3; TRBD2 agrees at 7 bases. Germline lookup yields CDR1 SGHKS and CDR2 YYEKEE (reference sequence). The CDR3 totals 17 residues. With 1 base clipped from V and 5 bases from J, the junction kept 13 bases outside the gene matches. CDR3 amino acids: CASSLSLLAPSLDTQYF. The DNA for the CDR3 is TGTGCCAGCAGCTTGTCTCTACTAGCGCCAAGTTTAGATACGCAGTATTTT.

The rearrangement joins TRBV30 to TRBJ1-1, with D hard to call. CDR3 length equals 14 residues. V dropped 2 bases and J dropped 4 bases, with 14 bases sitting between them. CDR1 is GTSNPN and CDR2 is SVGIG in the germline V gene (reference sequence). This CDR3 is CAWSPPHSSTEAFF. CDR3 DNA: TGTGCCTGGAGTCCCCCCCATAGTAGCACTGAAGCTTTCTTT.

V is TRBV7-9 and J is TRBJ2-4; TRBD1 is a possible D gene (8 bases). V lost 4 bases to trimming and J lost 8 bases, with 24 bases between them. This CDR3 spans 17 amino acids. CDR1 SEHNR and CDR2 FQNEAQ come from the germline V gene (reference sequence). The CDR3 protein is CASSSDRGGSELYIQYF. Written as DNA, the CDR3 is TGTGCCAGCAGCTCAGACAGGGGCGGGAGCGAGTTGTACATTCAGTACTTC. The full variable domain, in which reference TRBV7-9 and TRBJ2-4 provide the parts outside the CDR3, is DTGVSQNPRHKITKRGQNVTFRCDPISEHNRLYWYRQTLGQGPEFLTYFQNEAQLEKSRLLSDRFSAERPKGSFSTLEIQRTEQGDSAMYLCASSSDRGGSELYIQYFGAGTRLSVL.

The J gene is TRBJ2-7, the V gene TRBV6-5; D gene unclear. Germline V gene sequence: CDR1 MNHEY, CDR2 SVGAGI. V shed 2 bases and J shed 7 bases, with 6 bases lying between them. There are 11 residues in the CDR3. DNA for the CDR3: TGTGCCAGCAGTTACCTTGGGGAGCAGTACTTC. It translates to CASSYLGEQYF.

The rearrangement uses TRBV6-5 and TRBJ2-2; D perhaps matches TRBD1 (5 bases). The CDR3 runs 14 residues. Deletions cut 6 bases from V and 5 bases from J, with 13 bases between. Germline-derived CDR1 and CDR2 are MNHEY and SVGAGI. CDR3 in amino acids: CASSSGRGTGELFF. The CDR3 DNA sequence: TGTGCCAGCAGCTCTGGTAGGGGAACCGGGGAGCTGTTTTTT.

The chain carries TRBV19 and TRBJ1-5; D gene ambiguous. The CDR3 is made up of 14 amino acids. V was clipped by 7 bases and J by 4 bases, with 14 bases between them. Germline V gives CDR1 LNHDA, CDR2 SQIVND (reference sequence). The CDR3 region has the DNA TGTGCCAGTACGGTGACGGATCGAAATCAGCCCCAGCATTTT. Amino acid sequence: CASTVTDRNQPQHF.

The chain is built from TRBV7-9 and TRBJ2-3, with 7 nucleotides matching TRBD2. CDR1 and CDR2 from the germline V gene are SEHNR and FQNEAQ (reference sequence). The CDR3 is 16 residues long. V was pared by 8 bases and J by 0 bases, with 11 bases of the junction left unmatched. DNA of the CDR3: TGTGCCAGCGGGCTTCTAGCGGCTTTTAGCACAGATACGCAGTATTTT. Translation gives CASGLLAAFSTDTQYF.

CDR3 sequence reads: CASSEPRSGGKNEQFF. As DNA, the CDR3 is TGTGCCAGCAGTGAACCCCGGTCTGGCGGTAAAAATGAGCAGTTCTTC. The chain couples TRBV25-1 to TRBJ2-1; D unresolved. The CDR3 totals 16 residues. Germline loops: CDR1 MGHDK, CDR2 SYGVNS. The V and J ends lost 2 bases and 7 bases respectively, with 18 bases between them.

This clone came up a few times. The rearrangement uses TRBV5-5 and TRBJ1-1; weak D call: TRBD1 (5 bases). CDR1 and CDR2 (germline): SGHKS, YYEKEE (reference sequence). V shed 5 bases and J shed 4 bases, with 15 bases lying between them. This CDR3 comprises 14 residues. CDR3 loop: CASSVGLGGTEAFF. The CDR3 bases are TGTGCCAGCAGTGTGGGACTCGGGGGCACTGAAGCTTTCTTT. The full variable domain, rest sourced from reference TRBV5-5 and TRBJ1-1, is DAGVTQSPTHLIKTRGQQVTLRCSPISGHKSVSWYQQVLGQGPQFIFQYYEKEERGRGNFPDRFSARQFPNYSSELNVNALLLGDSALYLCASSVGLGGTEAFFGQGTRLTVV.

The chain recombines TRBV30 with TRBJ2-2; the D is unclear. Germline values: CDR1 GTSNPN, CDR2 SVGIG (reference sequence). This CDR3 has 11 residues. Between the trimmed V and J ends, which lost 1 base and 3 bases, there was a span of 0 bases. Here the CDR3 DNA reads TGTGCCTGGAGTGACACCGGGGAGCTGTTTTTT. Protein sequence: CAWSDTGELFF.

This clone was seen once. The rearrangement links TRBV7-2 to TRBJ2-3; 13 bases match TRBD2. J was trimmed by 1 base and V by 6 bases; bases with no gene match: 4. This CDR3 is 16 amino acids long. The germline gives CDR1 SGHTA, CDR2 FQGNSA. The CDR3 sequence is CASSSGLAGGTDTQYF. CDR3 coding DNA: TGTGCCAGCAGTTCAGGACTAGCGGGGGGCACAGATACGCAGTATTTT.

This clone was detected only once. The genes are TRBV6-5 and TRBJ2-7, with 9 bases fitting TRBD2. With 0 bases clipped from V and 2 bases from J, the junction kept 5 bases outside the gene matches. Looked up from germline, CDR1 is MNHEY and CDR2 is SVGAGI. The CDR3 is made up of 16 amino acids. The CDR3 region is CASSYSLSSGAYEQYF. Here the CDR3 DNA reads TGTGCCAGCAGTTACTCGTTGTCTAGCGGGGCCTACGAGCAGTACTTC.